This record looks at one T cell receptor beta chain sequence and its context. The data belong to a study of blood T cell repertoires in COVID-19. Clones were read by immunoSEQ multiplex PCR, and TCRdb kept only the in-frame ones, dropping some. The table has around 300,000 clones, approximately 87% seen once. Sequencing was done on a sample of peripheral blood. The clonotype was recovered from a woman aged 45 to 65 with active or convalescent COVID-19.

This chain's CDR3 is CASSLLGGSYEQYF. CDR3 nucleotide sequence: TGCGCCAGCAGCTTGCTAGGCGGATCCTACGAGCAGTACTTC. The rearrangement joins TRBV5-1 to TRBJ2-7; the D is unclear. CDR3 length: 14 residues. Germline values: CDR1 SGHRS, CDR2 YFSETQ. Trimming pared 1 base from V and 1 base from J, leaving 9 bases between.